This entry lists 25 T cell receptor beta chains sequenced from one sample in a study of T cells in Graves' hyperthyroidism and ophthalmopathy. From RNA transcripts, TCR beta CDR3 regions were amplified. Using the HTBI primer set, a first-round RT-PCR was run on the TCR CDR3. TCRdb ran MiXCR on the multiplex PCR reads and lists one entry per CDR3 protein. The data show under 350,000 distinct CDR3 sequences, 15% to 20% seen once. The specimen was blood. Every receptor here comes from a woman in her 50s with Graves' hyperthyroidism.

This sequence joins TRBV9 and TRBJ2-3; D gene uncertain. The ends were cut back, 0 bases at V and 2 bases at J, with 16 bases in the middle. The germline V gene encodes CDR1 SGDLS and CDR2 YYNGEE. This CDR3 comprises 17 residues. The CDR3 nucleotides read TGTGCCAGCAGCGTAGATCGGTACCTAACGGTCACAGATACGCAGTATTTT. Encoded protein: CASSVDRYLTVTDTQYF.

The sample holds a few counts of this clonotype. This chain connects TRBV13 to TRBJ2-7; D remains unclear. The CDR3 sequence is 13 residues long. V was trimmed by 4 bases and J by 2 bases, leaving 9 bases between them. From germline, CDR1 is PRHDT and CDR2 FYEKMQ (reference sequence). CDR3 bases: TGTGCCAGCAGCTCAGAGCACCCCTACGAGCAGTACTTC. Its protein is CASSSEHPYEQYF.

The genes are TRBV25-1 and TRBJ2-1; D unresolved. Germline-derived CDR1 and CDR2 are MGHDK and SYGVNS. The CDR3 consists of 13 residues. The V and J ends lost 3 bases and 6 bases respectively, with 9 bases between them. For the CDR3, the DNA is TGTGCCAGCAGTGATCTAGATTTCAATGAGCAGTTCTTC. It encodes CASSDLDFNEQFF.

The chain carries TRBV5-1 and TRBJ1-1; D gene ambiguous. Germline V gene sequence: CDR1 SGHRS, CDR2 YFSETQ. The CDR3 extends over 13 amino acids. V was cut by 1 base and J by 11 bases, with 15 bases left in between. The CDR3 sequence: CASSLRALRRAFF. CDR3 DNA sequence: TGCGCCAGCAGCTTGAGGGCCCTAAGGAGGGCTTTCTTT.

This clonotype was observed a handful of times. The chain's CDR3 is CAWAKQTNTEAFF. CDR3 DNA sequence: TGTGCCTGGGCAAAACAGACGAACACTGAAGCTTTCTTT. The chain joins TRBV30 to TRBJ1-1; unclear D gene. Trimming removed 5 bases at V and 1 base at J, with 11 bases between. This CDR3 comprises 13 residues. Germline values: CDR1 GTSNPN, CDR2 SVGIG (reference sequence).

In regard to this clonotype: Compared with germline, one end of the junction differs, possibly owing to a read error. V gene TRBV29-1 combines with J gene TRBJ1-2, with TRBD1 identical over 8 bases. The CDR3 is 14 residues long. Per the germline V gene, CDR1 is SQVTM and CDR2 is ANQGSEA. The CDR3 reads CSVEVFETGESMAF. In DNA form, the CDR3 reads TGCAGCGTTGAGGTGTTCGAGACAGGGGAATCCATGGCCTTC.

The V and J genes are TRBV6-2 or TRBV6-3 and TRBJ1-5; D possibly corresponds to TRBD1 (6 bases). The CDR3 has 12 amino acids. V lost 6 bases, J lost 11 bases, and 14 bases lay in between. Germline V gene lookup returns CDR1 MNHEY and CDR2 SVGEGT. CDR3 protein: CASSPQQGAQHF. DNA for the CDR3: TGTGCCAGCAGCCCACAACAGGGCGCCCAGCATTTT.

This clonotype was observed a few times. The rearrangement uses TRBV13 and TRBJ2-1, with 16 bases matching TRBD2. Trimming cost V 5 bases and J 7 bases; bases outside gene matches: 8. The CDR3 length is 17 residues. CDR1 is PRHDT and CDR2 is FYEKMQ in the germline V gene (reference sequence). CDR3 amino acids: CASSPGLAGGGRNEQFF. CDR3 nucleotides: TGTGCCAGCAGCCCGGGACTAGCGGGAGGGGGACGGAATGAGCAGTTCTTC. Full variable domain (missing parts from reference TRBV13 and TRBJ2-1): AAGVIQSPRHLIKEKRETATLKCYPIPRHDTVYWYQQGPGQDPQFLISFYEKMQSDKGSIPDRFSAQQFSDYHSELNMSSLELGDSALYFCASSPGLAGGGRNEQFFGPGTRLTVL.

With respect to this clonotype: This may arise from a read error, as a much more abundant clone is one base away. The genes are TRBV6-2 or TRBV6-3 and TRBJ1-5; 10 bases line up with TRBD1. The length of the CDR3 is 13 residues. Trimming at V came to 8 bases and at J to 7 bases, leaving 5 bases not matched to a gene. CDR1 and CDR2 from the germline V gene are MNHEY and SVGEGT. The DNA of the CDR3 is TGTGCCAGCCCCGGGACAGGGGAACAGCCCCAGCATTTT. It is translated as CASPGTGEQPQHF.

CDR3 DNA sequence: TGTGCCAGCAGCTTAGATTCCGGCTATTATGGCTACACCTTC. The encoded protein is CASSLDSGYYGYTF. V usage is TRBV7-2 and J usage is TRBJ1-2; D ambiguous. The CDR3 length is 14 residues. V lost 1 base to trimming and J lost 5 bases, with 11 bases between them. Germline CDR1 reads SGHTA; CDR2 reads FQGNSA.

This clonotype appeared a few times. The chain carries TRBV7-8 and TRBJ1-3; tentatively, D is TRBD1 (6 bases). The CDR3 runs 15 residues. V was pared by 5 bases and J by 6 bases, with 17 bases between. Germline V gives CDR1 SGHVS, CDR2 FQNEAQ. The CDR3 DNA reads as TGTGCCAGCAGCCCCTGGTGGGGGGCTGTAAACACCATATATTTT. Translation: CASSPWWGAVNTIYF.

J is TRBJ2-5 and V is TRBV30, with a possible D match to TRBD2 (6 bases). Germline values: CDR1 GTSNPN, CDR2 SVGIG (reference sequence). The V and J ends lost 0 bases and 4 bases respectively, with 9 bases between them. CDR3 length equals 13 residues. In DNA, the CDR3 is TGTGCCTGGAGTGTGGGGGACTTAGAGACCCAGTACTTC. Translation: CAWSVGDLETQYF.

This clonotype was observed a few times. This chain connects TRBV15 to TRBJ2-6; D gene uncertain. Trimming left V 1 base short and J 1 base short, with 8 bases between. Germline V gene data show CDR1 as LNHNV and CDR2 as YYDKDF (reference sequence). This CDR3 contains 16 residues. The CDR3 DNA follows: TGTGCCACCAGCAGAGCTGTAGGTTCTGGGGCCAACGTCCTGACTTTC. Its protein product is CATSRAVGSGANVLTF.

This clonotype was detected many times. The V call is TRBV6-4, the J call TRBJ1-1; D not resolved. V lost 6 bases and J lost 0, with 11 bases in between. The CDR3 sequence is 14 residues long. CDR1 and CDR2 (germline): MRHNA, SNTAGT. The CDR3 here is CASRNSLMNTEAFF. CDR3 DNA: TGTGCCAGCAGAAACAGCCTAATGAACACTGAAGCTTTCTTT.

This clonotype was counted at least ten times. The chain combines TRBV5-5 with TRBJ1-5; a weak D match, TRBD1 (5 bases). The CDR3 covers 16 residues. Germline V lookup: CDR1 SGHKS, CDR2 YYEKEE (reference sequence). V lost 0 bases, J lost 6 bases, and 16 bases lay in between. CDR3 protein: CASSLARGTLGQPQHF. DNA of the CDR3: TGTGCCAGCAGCTTGGCCCGGGGCACTCTTGGTCAGCCCCAGCATTTT. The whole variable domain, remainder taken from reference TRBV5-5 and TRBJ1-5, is DAGVTQSPTHLIKTRGQQVTLRCSPISGHKSVSWYQQVLGQGPQFIFQYYEKEERGRGNFPDRFSARQFPNYSSELNVNALLLGDSALYLCASSLARGTLGQPQHFGDGTRLSIL.

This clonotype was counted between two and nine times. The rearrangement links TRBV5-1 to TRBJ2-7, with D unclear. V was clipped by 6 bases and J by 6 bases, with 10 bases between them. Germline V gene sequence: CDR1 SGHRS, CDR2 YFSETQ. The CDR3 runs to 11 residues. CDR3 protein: CASKSGPEQYF. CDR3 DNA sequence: TGCGCCAGCAAGTCAGGTCCCGAGCAGTACTTC.

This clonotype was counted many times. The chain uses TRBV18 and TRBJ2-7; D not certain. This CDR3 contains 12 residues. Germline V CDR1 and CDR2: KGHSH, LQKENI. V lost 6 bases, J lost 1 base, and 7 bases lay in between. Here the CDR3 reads CASSPDSYEQYV. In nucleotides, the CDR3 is TGTGCCAGCTCTCCCGATTCCTACGAGCAGTACGTC.

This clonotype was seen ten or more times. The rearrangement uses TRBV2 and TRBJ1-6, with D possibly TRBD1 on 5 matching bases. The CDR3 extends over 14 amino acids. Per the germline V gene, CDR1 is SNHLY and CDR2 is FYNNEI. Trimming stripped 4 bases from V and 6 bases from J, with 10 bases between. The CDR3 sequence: CASSVRQTNSPLHF. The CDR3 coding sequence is TGTGCCAGCAGTGTTAGACAGACTAATTCACCCCTCCACTTT.

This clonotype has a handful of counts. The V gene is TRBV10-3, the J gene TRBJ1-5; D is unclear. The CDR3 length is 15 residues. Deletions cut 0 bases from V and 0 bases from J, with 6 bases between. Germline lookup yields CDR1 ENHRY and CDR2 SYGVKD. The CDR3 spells CAISESDDSNQPQHF. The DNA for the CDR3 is TGTGCCATCAGTGAGTCGGATGATAGCAATCAGCCCCAGCATTTT.

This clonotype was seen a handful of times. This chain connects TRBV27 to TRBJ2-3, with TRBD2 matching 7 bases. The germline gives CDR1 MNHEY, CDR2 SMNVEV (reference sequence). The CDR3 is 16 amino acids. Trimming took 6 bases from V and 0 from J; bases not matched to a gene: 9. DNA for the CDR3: TGTGCCAGCAGCCCGAGGGGCGGGAGAAGCACAGATACGCAGTATTTT. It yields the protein CASSPRGGRSTDTQYF.

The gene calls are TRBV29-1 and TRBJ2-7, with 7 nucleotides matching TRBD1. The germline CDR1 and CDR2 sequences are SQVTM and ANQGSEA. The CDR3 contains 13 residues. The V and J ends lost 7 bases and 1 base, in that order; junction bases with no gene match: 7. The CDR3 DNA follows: TGCAGCGCAACGGGACAGAATTCCTACGAGCAGTACTTC. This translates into CSATGQNSYEQYF.

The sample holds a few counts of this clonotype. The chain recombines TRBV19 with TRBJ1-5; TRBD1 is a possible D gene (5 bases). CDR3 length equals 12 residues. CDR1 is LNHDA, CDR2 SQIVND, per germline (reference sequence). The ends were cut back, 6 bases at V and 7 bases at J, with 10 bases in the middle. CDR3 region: CASSPGFQPQHF. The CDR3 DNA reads TGTGCCAGTAGCCCAGGGTTCCAGCCCCAGCATTTT.

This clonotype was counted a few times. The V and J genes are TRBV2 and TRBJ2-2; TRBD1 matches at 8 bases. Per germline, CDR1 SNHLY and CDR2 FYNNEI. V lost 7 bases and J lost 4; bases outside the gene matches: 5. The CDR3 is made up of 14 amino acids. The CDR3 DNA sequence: TGTGCCAGCAATAAGGGACAGGTCACCGGGGAGCTGTTTTTT. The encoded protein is CASNKGQVTGELFF. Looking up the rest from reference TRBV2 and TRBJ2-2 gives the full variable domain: EPEVTQTPSHQVTQMGQEVILRCVPISNHLYFYWYRQILGQKVEFLVSFYNNEISEKSEIFDDQFSVERPDGSNFTLKIRSTKLEDSAMYFCASNKGQVTGELFFGEGSRLTVL.

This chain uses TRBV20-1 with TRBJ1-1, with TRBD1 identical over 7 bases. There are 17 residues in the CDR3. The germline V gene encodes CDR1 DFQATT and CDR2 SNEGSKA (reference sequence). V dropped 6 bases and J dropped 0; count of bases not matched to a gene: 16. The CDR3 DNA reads TGCAGTGCCCCTAGGCGACAGGGTGGCCATATGAACACTGAAGCTTTCTTT. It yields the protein CSAPRRQGGHMNTEAFF.

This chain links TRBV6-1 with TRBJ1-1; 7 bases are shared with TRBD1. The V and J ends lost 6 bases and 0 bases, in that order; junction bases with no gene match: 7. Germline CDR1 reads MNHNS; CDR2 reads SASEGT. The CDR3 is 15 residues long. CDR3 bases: TGTGCCAGCAGCCTAGGACAGGTTATGAACACTGAAGCTTTCTTT. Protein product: CASSLGQVMNTEAFF.